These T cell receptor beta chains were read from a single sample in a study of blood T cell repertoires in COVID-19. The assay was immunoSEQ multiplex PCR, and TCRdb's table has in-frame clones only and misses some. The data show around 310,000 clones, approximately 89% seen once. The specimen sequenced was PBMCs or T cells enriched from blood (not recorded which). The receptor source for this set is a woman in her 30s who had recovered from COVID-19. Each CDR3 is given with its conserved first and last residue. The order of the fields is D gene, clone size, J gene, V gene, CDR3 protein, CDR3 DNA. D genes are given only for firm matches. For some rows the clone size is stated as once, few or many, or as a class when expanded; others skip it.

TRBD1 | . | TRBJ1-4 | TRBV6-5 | CASSYSFMGDRALFF | TGTGCCAGCAGTTACTCATTTATGGGGGACAGGGCGCTGTTTTTT
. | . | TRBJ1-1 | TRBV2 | CASGPRWNTEAFF | TGTGCCAGCGGTCCCAGATGGAACACTGAAGCTTTCTTT
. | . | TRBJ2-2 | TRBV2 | CASSLGVNTGELFF | TGTGCCAGCAGTCTAGGGGTTAACACCGGGGAGCTGTTTTTT
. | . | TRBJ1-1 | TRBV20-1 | CSASRPLDSEAFF | TGCAGTGCTAGTAGGCCTTTAGACTCAGAAGCTTTCTTT
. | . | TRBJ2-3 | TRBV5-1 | CASSFLDRPDTQYF | TGCGCCAGCAGCTTCCTCGACAGGCCCGATACGCAGTATTTT
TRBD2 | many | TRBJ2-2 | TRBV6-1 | CASSATPGGDTGELFF | TGTGCCAGCAGTGCGACACCCGGGGGGGACACCGGGGAGCTGTTTTTT
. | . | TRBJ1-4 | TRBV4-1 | CASSQARSANEKLFF | TGCGCCAGCAGCCAAGCCCGTAGCGCTAATGAAAAACTGTTTTTT
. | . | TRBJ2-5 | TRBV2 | CASSELSRETRQETQYF | TGTGCCAGCAGTGAATTGTCCCGGGAGACCCGACAAGAGACCCAGTACTTC
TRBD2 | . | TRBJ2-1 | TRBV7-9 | CASTQTSGTYNEQFF | TGTGCCAGCACCCAGACTAGCGGCACCTACAATGAGCAGTTCTTC
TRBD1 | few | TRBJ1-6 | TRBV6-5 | CASSYSRTGDNSPLHF | TGTGCCAGCAGTTACTCCAGGACAGGTGATAATTCACCCCTCCACTTT
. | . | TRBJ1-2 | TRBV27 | CASSFTSNNYGYTF | TGTGCCAGCAGTTTTACTTCTAACAACTATGGCTACACCTTC
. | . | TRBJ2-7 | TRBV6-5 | CASSLGGGKFYEQYF | TGTGCCAGCTCCCTAGGGGGGGGGAAGTTTTACGAGCAGTACTTC
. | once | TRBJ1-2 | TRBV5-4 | CAGGDVYGYTF | TGTGCCGGGGGCGATGTCTATGGCTACACCTTC
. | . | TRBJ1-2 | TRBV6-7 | CASSYSFPRDLSYGYTF | TGTGCCAGCAGTTACTCCTTCCCCAGGGATTTGTCCTATGGCTACACCTTC
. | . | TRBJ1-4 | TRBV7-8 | CASSLDGTLGEKLFF | TGTGCCAGCAGCTTAGATGGGACACTGGGGGAAAAACTGTTTTTT
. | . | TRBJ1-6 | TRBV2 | CASSQQGGNSPLHF | TGTGCCAGCAGCCAGCAGGGAGGTAATTCACCCCTCCACTTT
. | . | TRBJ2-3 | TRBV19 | CASSVMSTDTQYF | TGTGCCAGTAGTGTTATGAGCACAGATACGCAGTATTTT
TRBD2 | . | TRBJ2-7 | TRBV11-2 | CASSFRRTSATYEQYF | TGTGCCAGCAGCTTCCGAAGGACTAGCGCAACCTACGAGCAGTACTTC
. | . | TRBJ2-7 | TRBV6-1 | CASSEVPRVYEQYF | TGTGCCAGCAGTGAAGTTCCCAGGGTGTACGAGCAGTACTTC
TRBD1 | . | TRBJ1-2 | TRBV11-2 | CASSAWTGAPLQPPYGYTF | TGTGCCAGCAGCGCGTGGACAGGAGCACCCCTTCAACCGCCATATGGCTACACCTTC
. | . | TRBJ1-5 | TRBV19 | CASSMIGPQRAQHF | TGTGCCAGTAGTATGATAGGGCCGCAGAGGGCCCAGCATTTT
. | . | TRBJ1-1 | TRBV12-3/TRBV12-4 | CASSLAATEAFF | TGTGCCAGCAGTTTAGCAGCCACTGAAGCTTTCTTT
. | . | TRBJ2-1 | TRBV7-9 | CASSLARTNNEQFF | TGTGCCAGCAGCTTAGCGCGAACCAACAATGAGCAGTTCTTC
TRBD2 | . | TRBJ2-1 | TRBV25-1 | CASSDREPGGTYYNEQFF | TGTGCCAGCAGTGACCGGGAACCGGGAGGGACATACTACAATGAGCAGTTCTTC
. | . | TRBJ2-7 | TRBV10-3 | CAISKEQGVPYEQYF | TGTGCCATCAGTAAAGAACAAGGGGTCCCCTACGAGCAGTACTTC
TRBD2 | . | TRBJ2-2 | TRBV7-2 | CAISGTTNTGELFF | TGTGCCATCTCCGGGACTACGAACACCGGGGAGCTGTTTTTT
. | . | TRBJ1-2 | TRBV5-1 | CASSPATNRPPSYTF | TGCGCCAGCAGCCCAGCTACAAACAGGCCTCCGAGCTACACCTTC
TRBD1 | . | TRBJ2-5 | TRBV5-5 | CASSLDHWDSTTQYF | TGTGCCAGCAGCTTGGACCACTGGGACAGCACGACCCAGTACTTC
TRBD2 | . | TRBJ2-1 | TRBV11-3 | CASSFSGRVGDEQFF | TGTGCCAGCAGCTTTAGCGGGAGAGTGGGAGATGAGCAGTTCTTC
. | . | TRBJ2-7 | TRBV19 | CASSISRSSYEQYF | TGTGCCAGTAGTATATCTCGGAGCTCCTACGAACAGTACTTC
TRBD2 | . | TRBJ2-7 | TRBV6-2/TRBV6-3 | CASSYSREGGYEQYF | TGTGCCAGCAGTTACTCGCGGGAGGGCGGCTACGAGCAGTACTTC
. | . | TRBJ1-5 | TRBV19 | CASNPRPSSDNQPQHF | TGTGCCAGTAACCCACGGCCCAGTAGCGACAATCAGCCCCAGCATTTT
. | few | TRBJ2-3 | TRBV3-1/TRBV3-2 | CASSQDFGGGSTDTQYF | TGTGCCAGCAGCCAAGATTTCGGCGGGGGCAGCACAGATACGCAGTATTTT
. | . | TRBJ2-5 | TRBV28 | CASSLDRQETQYF | TGTGCCAGCAGTTTAGACAGACAAGAGACCCAGTACTTC